What follows are 3 T cell receptor beta chains derived from one specimen sequenced in a study of HIV-infected patients and healthy controls (dated by TCRdb to between 2013 and 2015). Library construction relied on 5' RACE. The instrument was an Illumina MiSeq. Using SuperScript III with primers targeting the alpha and beta constant regions, around 500 ng of RNA was reverse transcribed. Alpha and beta chain libraries were generated separately via chain-specific third strand synthesis with multiplexing indices. In-frame beta chains were kept once TCRdb had trimmed the public reads at Q25 with fastp and called clones with MiXCR. Duplicate CDR3 protein sequences are folded into a single record with the most common DNA and genes. The sample includes 13,000 or so distinct CDR3 sequences, with 9% to 10% observed a single time. Roughly 6.8% of the sample rests with the top ten. Whole blood was used without cell fractionation, so the repertoire reflected all unsorted peripheral T cells.

The sample taken for sequencing was blood. The receptors were gathered from an adult in good health.

This clonotype came up many times. As DNA, the CDR3 is TGCAGTGCTAGGGACCGGGGAAGCTCCTATAATTCACCCCTCCACTTT. Translated: CSARDRGSSYNSPLHF. This rearrangement joins TRBV20-1 to TRBJ1-6; D gene ambiguous. With 3 bases removed from V and 0 bases from J, the gap between germline ends came to 12 bases. The V gene's germline CDR1 is DFQATT and CDR2 SNEGSKA (reference sequence). This CDR3 has 16 residues.

This clonotype occurred many times. The chain has TRBV20-1 and TRBJ2-3, with D possibly being TRBD1 (6 bases). Trimming removed 7 bases from V and 0 bases from J, with 17 bases in between. This CDR3 is built from 15 residues. The germline CDR1 and CDR2 sequences are DFQATT and SNEGSKA (reference sequence). CDR3 DNA: TGCAGTGTCCCGAGGCAGGGGCGGAGCACAGATACGCAGTATTTT. Amino acid sequence: CSVPRQGRSTDTQYF.

This clonotype was seen ten or more times. The chain carries TRBV6-6 and TRBJ2-5; unclear D gene. CDR1 and CDR2 (germline): MNHNY, SVGAGI (reference sequence). The CDR3 spans 14 residues. V was clipped by 0 bases and J by 5 bases, with 10 bases between them. The CDR3 spells CASSYSRGQETQYF. The DNA for the CDR3 is TGTGCCAGCAGTTACTCCCGAGGCCAGGAGACCCAGTACTTC.